Here is one T cell receptor (beta chain) with its context. The assay was immunoSEQ multiplex PCR, and TCRdb's table has in-frame clones only and misses some. Of over 85,000 clones in the sample, almost 97% were seen once. The data were taken from a study of technical replicates of blood from a handful of donors. Trimming removed 3 bases from V and 5 bases from J, with 15 bases in between. Germline values: CDR1 SGHNT, CDR2 YYREEE (reference sequence). The CDR3 contains 14 residues. This TCR came from a human donor in good health. The chain couples TRBV5-4 to TRBJ2-7; a possible D gene is TRBD1 (6 bases). Sequencing was done on a sample of T cells isolated from PBMCs. For the CDR3, the DNA is TGTGCCAGCAGCTATTCCGAGGGACACGACGAGCAGTACTTC. Its protein product is CASSYSEGHDEQYF. The complete variable domain, with remaining parts taken from reference TRBV5-4 and TRBJ2-7, reads ETGVTQSPTHLIKTRGQQVTLRCSSQSGHNTVSWYQQALGQGPQFIFQYYREEENGRGNFPPRFSGLQFPNYSSELNVNALELDDSALYLCASSYSEGHDEQYFGPGTRLTVT.